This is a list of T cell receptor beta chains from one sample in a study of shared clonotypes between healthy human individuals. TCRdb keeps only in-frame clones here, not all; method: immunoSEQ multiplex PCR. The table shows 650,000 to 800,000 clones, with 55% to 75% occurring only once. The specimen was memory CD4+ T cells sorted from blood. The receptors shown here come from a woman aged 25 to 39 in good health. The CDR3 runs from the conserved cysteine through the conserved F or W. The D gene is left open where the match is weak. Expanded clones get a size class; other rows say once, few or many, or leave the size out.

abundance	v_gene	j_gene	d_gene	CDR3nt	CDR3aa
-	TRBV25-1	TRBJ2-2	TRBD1	TGTGCCAGCAGTGAAGCGGGACAGGGTGACGGGGAGCTGTTTTTT	CASSEAGQGDGELFF
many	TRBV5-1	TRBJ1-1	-	TGCGCCAGCAGCTCAGGGGATACAGGGCTGAACACTGAAGCTTTCTTT	CASSSGDTGLNTEAFF
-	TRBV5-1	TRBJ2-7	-	TGCGCCAGCAGCCGGGCCACCGCCTCCAAGGGCGAGCAGTACTTC	CASSRATASKGEQYF
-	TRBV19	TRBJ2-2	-	TGTGCCAGTAGTAAATGGCCTCAAGGCGGGGAGCTGTTTTTT	CASSKWPQGGELFF
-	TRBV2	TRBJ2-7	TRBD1	TGTGCCACGGGACAGGGGTTCTCCGAGCAGTACTTC	CATGQGFSEQYF
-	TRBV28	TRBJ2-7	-	TGTGCCAGCAGTTTGGGATACGAGCAGTACTTC	CASSLGYEQYF
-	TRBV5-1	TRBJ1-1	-	TGCGCCAGCAGCTCCGACACTGAAGCTTTCTTT	CASSSDTEAFF
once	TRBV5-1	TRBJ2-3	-	TGCGCCAGCAGCCCCGGGACTCGTGTCACAGATACGCAGTATTTT	CASSPGTRVTDTQYF
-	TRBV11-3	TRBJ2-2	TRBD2	TGTGCCAGCAGCGACCAGCGGGAGAGCCTCACCGGGGAGCTGTTTTTT	CASSDQRESLTGELFF
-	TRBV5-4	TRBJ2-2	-	TGTGCCAGCAGCTTGGGGGGATACGGCGCCGGGGAGCTGTTTTTT	CASSLGGYGAGELFF
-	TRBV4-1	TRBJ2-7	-	TGCGCCAGCAGCGAAGGAGGAATCAGGGACGAGCAGTACTTC	CASSEGGIRDEQYF
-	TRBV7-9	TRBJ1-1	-	TGTGCCAGCAGCGTAACAAGGAACACTGAAGCTTTCTTT	CASSVTRNTEAFF
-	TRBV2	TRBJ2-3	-	TGTGCCAGCAGTGAGACAAATACGCAGTATTTT	CASSETNTQYF
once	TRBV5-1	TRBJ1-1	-	TGCGCCAGCAGCCCTGGGTGGGCGAACACTGAAGCTTTCTTT	CASSPGWANTEAFF
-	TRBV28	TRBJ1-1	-	TGTGCCAGCAGTCCTCCGTTCGAGGGTCCCGCTGAAGCTTTCTTT	CASSPPFEGPAEAFF
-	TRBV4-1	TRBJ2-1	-	TGCGCCAGCAGCCAAGTCCTTAAATACAATGAGCAGTTCTTC	CASSQVLKYNEQFF
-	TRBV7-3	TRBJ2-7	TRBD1	TGTGCCAGCAGTTTGGGGCCGCGGACAGGGGGCGGGGAGCAGTACTTC	CASSLGPRTGGGEQYF
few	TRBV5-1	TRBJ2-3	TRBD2	TGCGCCAGCAGCTCGGGACTAGCGGGTGGCACAGATACGCAGTATTTT	CASSSGLAGGTDTQYF
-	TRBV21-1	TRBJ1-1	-	TGTGCCAGCAGCAAAGATGTCAGGGGAGGTACTGAAGCTTTCTTT	CASSKDVRGGTEAFF
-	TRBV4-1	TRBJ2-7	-	TGCGCCAGCAGCCAAATCCTCGCCAGCACCTCCTACGAGCAGTACTTC	CASSQILASTSYEQYF
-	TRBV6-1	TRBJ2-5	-	TGTGCCAGCAAGAACCGGGACACGGAGACCCAGTACTTC	CASKNRDTETQYF
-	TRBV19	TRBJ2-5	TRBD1	TGTGCCAGTAGTACCGGGACAGTCCAAGAGACCCAGTACTTC	CASSTGTVQETQYF
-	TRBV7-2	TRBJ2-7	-	TGTGCCAGCAAAGTAGGGTGGGGTGAATGGTCCGAGCAGTACTTC	CASKVGWGEWSEQYF
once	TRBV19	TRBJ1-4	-	TGTGCCAGTAGTATAGCGGGCAGAAGCTCTTACCCTAATGAAAAACTGTTTTTT	CASSIAGRSSYPNEKLFF